This TCR beta chain appears in the sequencing data of a study of T cells in Graves' hyperthyroidism and ophthalmopathy (dated by TCRdb to between 2019 and 2020). About the investigation overall: Peripheral blood samples were taken at the time of initial diagnosis, prior to any treatment. An independent validation cohort of fewer than 20 hyperthyroidism patients and approximately 17 patients who later progressed to ophthalmopathy tested prospective prediction of ophthalmopathy. TCR V-J signatures able to tell the groups apart were searched for in a discovery cohort of 100 or so patients, of whom 40 to 45 had Graves' ophthalmopathy and 57 had stable Graves' hyperthyroidism. For training and testing, the approximately 97 patients in the discovery cohort were randomly divided in a 7:3 ratio. According to the paper, TCR Vbeta CDR3 sequencing was carried out on approximately 140 peripheral blood samples, which came from 40 to 45 ophthalmopathy, around 74 hyperthyroidism and some 17 progressor patients. In addition, the study compared T-cell repertoires in thyroid tissue and in blood from several Graves' hyperthyroidism patients. After sampling, hyperthyroidism patients received methimazole starting at 30 mg daily, and ophthalmopathy patients received high-dose intravenous methylprednisolone. General conclusions and limits of the study: In validation, progression to ophthalmopathy was predicted by the model with around 70% sensitivity and 72.22% specificity, a median of around 5.9 months before onset. Most expanded thyroid clonotypes (frequency above 0.001) were also detected in blood, a finding suggesting that blood repertoires may reflect thyroid immune responses. No statistical method was used to set the sample size in advance, and investigators knew the group allocation. A 13 V-J signature model separated ophthalmopathy from stable hyperthyroidism, with about 90% sensitivity and 81.08% specificity in cross-validation and 80%/75% in testing.

Amplification of TCR beta CDR3 regions was carried out from RNA transcripts. For the first round of RT-PCR on the TCR CDR3, the HTBI primer set was used together with the Qiagen OneStep RT-PCR kit. A second multiplex PCR round built the libraries, followed by size selection and purification. Libraries were sequenced paired-end with 100 bp reads on an Illumina HiSeq2000. Under the source paper's analysis protocol: SOAPnuke was used to process the raw data, with reads discarded if the reads contained adapters or uncalled bases, had a mean Phred below 15, or lacked an exact constant-primer or identifier match. COPE v1.2.5 was used to merge high-quality paired reads, and clonotypes were defined as unique nucleotide sequences. MiTCR v1.1 was used to align the clonotypes against IMGT TRBV, TRBD and TRBJ reference segments. The analysis included only V-J combinations with a frequency above 0.0001, which together covered 98% to 99.2% of the repertoires. The TCS score was defined as F50 (clonal expansion) divided by E x V (chaos), with BLOSUM62-based TCRdist calculated between CDR3 peptides within each V-J. Welch's t-statistics and random forest reduced several hundred V-J features to roughly 13, which were used in a naive Bayes classifier (R e1071). The public reads were reprocessed in TCRdb via fastp at Q25 and MiXCR, keeping in-frame beta chains. For every CDR3 protein sequence, its rows merge into one entry that carries the most common genes and DNA. The V and J calls shown here were made by TCRdb, not taken from the authors' results. The sample table contains around 450,000 distinct CDR3 sequences; only one count was recorded for 12% to 15% of them. The leading ten clones occupy 5.3% of the sample.

Stable Graves' hyperthyroidism was defined as the absence of progression to ophthalmopathy over 18 months of follow-up. Hyperthyroidism patients were newly diagnosed, had a disease duration of under 2 months, and were aged 18 to 65 years. Patients with uncontrolled infections, other autoimmune diseases, pregnancy or lactation were excluded. Diagnoses were based on clinical symptoms, serum thyroxine and TRAb, thyroid ultrasound and orbital computed tomography. Ficoll-Paque density gradient centrifugation was used to isolate PBMCs from about 10 ml of fresh peripheral blood. Trizol reagent was used to extract total RNA, and RNA quality was then checked on an Agilent 2100 Bioanalyzer. Including the terminal cysteine and phenylalanine, the CDR3 comprises 14 residues. The read is trimmed to its CDR3 DNA, 42 bases read in frame from base 1. The germline V gene specifies SQVTM as CDR1 and ANQGSEA as CDR2. The V and J ends are trimmed by 4 bases and 0 bases, leaving 12 bases between them.

This clonotype appeared a few times. Its antigen specificity is not known. No quality values exist for individual bases; no much larger clone is one base distant. The sequence came from a woman aged 18-30 years with Graves' hyperthyroidism. The V and J segments used are TRBV29-1 and TRBJ1-1, with an unclear D gene assignment. The sample consisted of blood. In nucleotide form, the sequence is TGCAGCGTTGGAAGACGGACGGTGAACACTGAAGCTTTCTTT. Translated, it gives CSVGRRTVNTEAFF. When the CDR3 is completed using the reference TRBV29-1 and TRBJ1-1 genes on either side, the full variable domain is SAVISQKPSRDICQRGTSLTIQCQVDSQVTMMFWYRQQPGQSLTLIATANQGSEATYESGFVIDKFPISRPNLTFSTLTVSNMSPEDSSIYLCSVGRRTVNTEAFFGQGTRLTVV.